This entry lists 13 T cell receptor beta chains sequenced from one sample in a study of post-analysis software for immune sequencing data. General observations from the study: Compared with controls, patients had more of about 5 TRBV segments, including TRBV5-6, TRBV5-1 and TRBV20-1.

Their specific antigens are unknown. cDNA libraries for TCR beta contained unique molecular identifiers. Using its own MiXCR run on the PCR reads, TCRdb lists one record per CDR3 protein. The sample carries approximately 730,000 distinct CDR3 sequences, 46% recorded once. The source material was blood. The receptors were sampled from a girl between 10 and 17 years old with multiple sclerosis.

This chain links TRBV27 with TRBJ1-4; 9 bases align to TRBD1. Germline CDR1 reads MNHEY; CDR2 reads SMNVEV (reference sequence). CDR3 length: 15 residues. Trimming removed 5 bases from V and 7 bases from J; junction bases left unmatched: 8. The CDR3 nucleotides are TGTGCCAGCAGTGAAACCGGGACAGGGAGTGAAAAACTGTTTTTT. It codes for CASSETGTGSEKLFF.

This clonotype was picked up a small number of times. The chain couples TRBV29-1 to TRBJ2-1; 11 nucleotides match TRBD2. The CDR3 spans 14 residues. Per the germline V gene, CDR1 is SQVTM and CDR2 is ANQGSEA. The trim removed 7 bases at V and 1 base at J, leaving 3 bases unmatched. In DNA, the CDR3 is TGCAGCGGAAGACTAGCGGGGTCCTACAATGAGCAGTTCTTC. This codes for CSGRLAGSYNEQFF.

The chain combines TRBV12-3 or TRBV12-4 with TRBJ2-5, with D maybe TRBD2 (6 bases). Trimming removed 5 bases at V and 5 bases at J, with 15 bases between. The CDR3 length is 14 residues. The CDR3 nucleotides read TGTGCCAGCAGTCTCGGGGGAGCGATGGAGACCCAGTACTTC. It encodes CASSLGGAMETQYF.

The chain joins TRBV6-6 to TRBJ1-1, with TRBD1 matching 7 bases. The V gene's germline CDR1 is MNHNY and CDR2 SVGAGI (reference sequence). V lost 6 bases and J lost 4; bases outside the gene matches: 5. This CDR3 is built from 13 residues. DNA for the CDR3: TGTGCCAGCAGACCCGGACAGGCCACTGAAGCTTTCTTT. This sequence encodes CASRPGQATEAFF.

This clonotype came up a few times. The V and J genes are TRBV27 and TRBJ2-1; 8 bases map to TRBD2. CDR3 length: 13 residues. Trimming removed 6 bases from V and 12 bases from J; junction bases left unmatched: 10. Germline V gene data show CDR1 as MNHEY and CDR2 as SMNVEV (reference sequence). CDR3 region: CASSLREGLLQFF. In DNA form, the CDR3 reads TGTGCCAGCAGCCTACGGGAGGGCCTTCTGCAGTTCTTC.

The chain has TRBV20-1 and TRBJ2-7; D is undetermined. CDR3 length: 14 amino acids. Trimming took 5 bases from V and 0 from J, leaving 14 bases between them. Germline V gene lookup returns CDR1 DFQATT and CDR2 SNEGSKA (reference sequence). The CDR3 nucleotides are TGCAGTGCTTCCCGATGGACGGACTCCTACGAGCAGTACTTC. Its translation: CSASRWTDSYEQYF.

V usage is TRBV12-3 or TRBV12-4 and J usage is TRBJ2-5; a possible D gene is TRBD2 (5 bases). The DNA end is more similar to TRBJ2-7, so the J call may be wrong. CDR3 size: 12 residues. As DNA, the CDR3 is TGTGCCAGCAGTGCCTCGGGGAGCGAGCAGTACTTC. Amino acids: CASSASGSEQYF.

This clonotype was counted a few times. J is TRBJ2-7 and V is TRBV5-1; D is uncertain. The germline CDR1 and CDR2 sequences are SGHRS and YFSETQ. The CDR3 length is 14 residues. V was clipped by 5 bases and J by 0 bases, with 12 bases between them. DNA for the CDR3: TGCGCCAGCAGGCGCCGCGGCAACTCCTACGAGCAGTACTTC. Translated: CASRRRGNSYEQYF.

This chain uses TRBV5-1 with TRBJ1-1; D remains ambiguous. In germline, CDR1 is SGHRS, CDR2 YFSETQ. The CDR3 is 13 residues long. Trimming took off 0 bases at V and 11 bases at J, with 14 bases between the two ends. In nucleotides, the CDR3 is TGCGCCAGCAGCTTGGCGGGCCCTACGGCGGCTTTCTTT. Its translation is CASSLAGPTAAFF.

This chain connects TRBV5-1 to TRBJ2-1; D is perhaps TRBD1 (5 bases). The V gene lost 4 bases and the J gene lost 5 bases, with 19 bases spanning the gap. Germline values: CDR1 SGHRS, CDR2 YFSETQ. This CDR3 has 16 residues. The CDR3 region has the DNA TGCGCCAGCAGCCCGAACGTAGGCTTGGGGCACAATGAGCAGTTCTTC. Translated, it gives CASSPNVGLGHNEQFF.

V and J are TRBV6-5 and TRBJ2-3; 7 nucleotides match TRBD2. The CDR3 extends over 15 amino acids. CDR1 and CDR2 (germline): MNHEY, SVGAGI. Losses at the gene ends were 2 bases for V and 6 bases for J; bases not matched to a gene: 8. The CDR3 loop reads CASSYETSPMDTQYF. DNA for the CDR3: TGTGCCAGCAGTTACGAGACTAGCCCCATGGATACGCAGTATTTT.

V and J are TRBV12-3 or TRBV12-4 and TRBJ2-3; D unresolved. The ends were cut back, 3 bases at V and 14 bases at J, with 15 bases in the middle. The CDR3 extends over 12 amino acids. The CDR3 coding sequence is TGTGCCAGCAGTTTGGGAACTCGTTTCACGTATTTT. This encodes CASSLGTRFTYF.

Notes on this clonotype: The conserved phenylalanine or tryptophan is not found at the CDR3 terminus, so this likely reflects a read error. The V and J genes are TRBV27 and TRBJ2-3; 9 bases line up with TRBD2. The germline V gene encodes CDR1 MNHEY and CDR2 SMNVEV (reference sequence). V shed 4 bases, J shed 1 base, and the junction held 6 bases outside the gene matches. This CDR3 is 16 amino acids long. This CDR3 reads CASSYTLAGGTDTQYL. Here the CDR3 DNA reads TGTGCCAGCAGTTATACCTTAGCGGGAGGCACAGATACGCAGTATTTG.